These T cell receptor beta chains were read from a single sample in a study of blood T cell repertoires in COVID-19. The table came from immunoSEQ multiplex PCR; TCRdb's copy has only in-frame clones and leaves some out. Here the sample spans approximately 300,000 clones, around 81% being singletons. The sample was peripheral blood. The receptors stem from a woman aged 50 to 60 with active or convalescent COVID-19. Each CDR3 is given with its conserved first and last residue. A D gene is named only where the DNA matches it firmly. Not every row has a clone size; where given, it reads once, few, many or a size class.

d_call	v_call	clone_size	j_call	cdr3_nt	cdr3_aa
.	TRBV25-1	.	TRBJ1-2	TGTGCCAGCAGTGATGTAACCGGGACTTCCCGCGGCTACACCTTC	CASSDVTGTSRGYTF
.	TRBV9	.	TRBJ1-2	TGTGCCAGCAGCGTAGATGTCAGGACTAACTATGGCTACACCTTC	CASSVDVRTNYGYTF
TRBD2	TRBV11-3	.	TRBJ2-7	TGTGCCAGCAGCTTAGCTAGCGGGAGCGGCTTCGAGCAGTACTTC	CASSLASGSGFEQYF
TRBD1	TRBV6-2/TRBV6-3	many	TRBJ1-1	TGTGCCAGCAGTCAGACAGGGTTTACTGAAGCTTTCTTT	CASSQTGFTEAFF
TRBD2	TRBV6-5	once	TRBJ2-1	TGTGCCAGCAGTTACCATCTAGCGGGAGGGAGAAATGAGCAGTTCTTC	CASSYHLAGGRNEQFF
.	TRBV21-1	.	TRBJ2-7	TGTGCCAGCAGCAAAGCCAAGAATAGGGTAGCACCTCAGGGGTGCAGCGGAGAACGCTACGAGCAGTACTTC	CASSKAKNRVAPQGCSGERYEQYF
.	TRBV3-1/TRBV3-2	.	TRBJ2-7	TGTGCCAGCAGCCAAGGACGACATAGCTCCTACGAGCAGTACTTC	CASSQGRHSSYEQYF
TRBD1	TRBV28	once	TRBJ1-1	TGTGCCAGCAGTAGGAGGGGGCTGAACACTGAAGCTTTCTTT	CASSRRGLNTEAFF
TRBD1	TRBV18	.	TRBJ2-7	TGTGCCAGCTCACCAATCGGGACAGGGGTTCACGAGCAGTACTTC	CASSPIGTGVHEQYF
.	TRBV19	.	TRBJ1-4	TGTGCCAGTAGTGTTGGACAGAGTAACGAAAAACTGTTTTTT	CASSVGQSNEKLFF
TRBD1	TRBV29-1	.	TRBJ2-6	TGCAGCGTTGGGTCCGGGACAGGGCTGGGTGGGGCCAACGTCCTGACTTTC	CSVGSGTGLGGANVLTF
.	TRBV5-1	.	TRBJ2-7	TGCGCCAGCAGCTTGGAACTGAGCTCCTACGAGCAGTACTTC	CASSLELSSYEQYF
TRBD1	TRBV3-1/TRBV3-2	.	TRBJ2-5	TGTGCCAGCAGCTTCGGACAGGGGGACTTATACCAAGAGACCCAGTACTTC	CASSFGQGDLYQETQYF
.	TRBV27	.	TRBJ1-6	TGTGCCAGCAGTGTACAGTACAGGCCCAGCTCCTATAATTCACCCCTCCACTTT	CASSVQYRPSSYNSPLHF
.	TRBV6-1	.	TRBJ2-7	TGTGCCAGCAGTGAAGAAAGATTAGCTGGGTGGTACGAGCAGTACTTC	CASSEERLAGWYEQYF
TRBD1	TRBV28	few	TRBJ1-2	TGTGCCAGCTCGGGACAGAACTATGGCTACACCTTC	CASSGQNYGYTF
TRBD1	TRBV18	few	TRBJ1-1	TGTGCCAGCTCACCCGGACAGGAGAACACTGAAGCTTTCTTT	CASSPGQENTEAFF
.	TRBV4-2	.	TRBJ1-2	TGTGCCAGCAGCCCCGAAGCGGACAGAGCCTATGGCTACACCTTC	CASSPEADRAYGYTF
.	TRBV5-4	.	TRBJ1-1	TGTGCCAGCAGCCCCGATCTTGTTAGGAACACTGAAGCTTTCTTT	CASSPDLVRNTEAFF
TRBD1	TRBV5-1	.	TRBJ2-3	TGCGCCAGCAGCTTGTTAGGACAGGGGGTATCGGGTGGCGGCCCAGATACGCAGTATTTT	CASSLLGQGVSGGGPDTQYF
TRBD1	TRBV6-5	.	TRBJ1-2	TGTGCCAGCAGGAAGCTCGGGGACAGGGCTCAAGGCTACACCTTC	CASRKLGDRAQGYTF
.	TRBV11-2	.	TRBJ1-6	TGTGCCAGCAGTCCTGACAGGTTAAATTCACCCCTCCACTTT	CASSPDRLNSPLHF